These T cell receptor beta chains were read from a single sample in a study of T cells in Graves' hyperthyroidism and ophthalmopathy. A single record per CDR3 protein comes from TCRdb applying MiXCR to the multiplex PCR reads. The sample carries hundreds of thousands of distinct CDR3 sequences, about a sixth recorded once. Sequencing input: blood. These receptors were collected from a woman aged 18 to 35 with Graves' hyperthyroidism. Each CDR3 is given with its conserved first and last residue. Fields, in order: J gene, V gene, clone size, D gene, CDR3 DNA, CDR3 protein. A D gene is named only where the DNA matches it firmly. Clone size is given for some rows only: seen once, a few or many times, or a class if the clone is expanded.

TRBJ2-1 | TRBV18 | NA | NA | TGTGCCAACTCACCACAAAGGGGGGTCAATGAGCAGTTCTTC | CANSPQRGVNEQFF
TRBJ1-3 | TRBV12-3/TRBV12-4 | many | TRBD1 | TGTGCCAGCAGTTTAACTGCCCCGGACAGGTCTGGAAACACCATATATTTT | CASSLTAPDRSGNTIYF
TRBJ1-2 | TRBV5-1 | many | TRBD1 | TGCGCCAGCAGCTTGGGGGGGGACAGGCCCTCGTACTTCTATGGCTACACCTTC | CASSLGGDRPSYFYGYTF
TRBJ1-2 | TRBV7-9 | NA | TRBD1 | TGTGCCAGCAGCTTGACAGGGGGATGGGATGGCTACACCTTC | CASSLTGGWDGYTF
TRBJ1-2 | TRBV28 | NA | NA | TGTGCCAGCAGTTTCTCGGGGGGGCCTAGTGGCTACACCTTC | CASSFSGGPSGYTF
TRBJ2-7 | TRBV3-1 | many | TRBD2 | TGTGCCAGCAGCCAAGGGTACGCCGGGAGGCAGCGAGAGCAGTACTTC | CASSQGYAGRQREQYF
TRBJ1-6 | TRBV12-3/TRBV12-4 | many | NA | TGTGCCAGCAGTTTGATCGAAGATTCACCCCTCCACTTT | CASSLIEDSPLHF
TRBJ1-6 | TRBV6-5 | few | NA | TGTGCCAGCAGCACTGCTAATTCACCCCTCCACTTT | CASSTANSPLHF
TRBJ2-5 | TRBV20-1 | NA | NA | TGCGGTGCTAGGGGGGGCCGGATCGAGACCCAGTACTTC | CGARGGRIETQYF
TRBJ1-1 | TRBV15 | NA | TRBD1 | TGTGTCACCAGCCCCTGGGGGACAGGGGGCACTGAAGCTTTCTTT | CVTSPWGTGGTEAFF
TRBJ2-1 | TRBV18 | many | NA | TGTGCCAGCTCACCCGTGAGTTCCTACAATGAGCAGTTCTTC | CASSPVSSYNEQFF
TRBJ1-6 | TRBV7-9 | many | TRBD1 | TGTGCCAGCAGCCGGACAGGGGAGTATAATTCACCCCTCCACTTT | CASSRTGEYNSPLHF
TRBJ1-1 | TRBV30 | many | NA | TGTGCCTGGAGTGTACAGGGTTACACTGAAGCTTTCTTT | CAWSVQGYTEAFF
TRBJ1-1 | TRBV7-9 | many | NA | TGTGCCAGCAGCCCACCCCAAGGACCACCGGCCGAAGCTTTCTTT | CASSPPQGPPAEAFF
TRBJ2-2 | TRBV6-1 | NA | NA | TGTGCCAGCAGGGAGGGACTGAACACCGGGGAGCTGTTTTTT | CASREGLNTGELFF
TRBJ1-2 | TRBV12-3/TRBV12-4 | many | NA | TGTGCCAGCAGTTTAGATGGATCTGGCTACACCTTC | CASSLDGSGYTF
TRBJ1-3 | TRBV19 | few | NA | TGTGCCAGTGCCACACAACAGGGTCGAGCTGGAAACACCATATATTTT | CASATQQGRAGNTIYF